The 19 T cell receptor beta chains in this list originate from one sample, sequenced in a study of T cell changes during pregnancy in multiple sclerosis. Only in-frame clones appear in the TCRdb table, and some are missing; sequencing was by immunoSEQ multiplex PCR. The sample contains tens of thousands of clones, around 92% of which appear only once. Sequencing was performed on CD4+ T cells from peripheral blood mononuclear cells, taken in the third trimester of pregnancy. The receptor source for this set is a female donor with multiple sclerosis, enrolled in a pregnancy study.

This sequence joins TRBV14 and TRBJ2-1; TRBD1 agrees at 7 bases. The germline CDR1 and CDR2 sequences are SGHDN and FVKESK. Trimming at V came to 5 bases and at J to 4 bases, leaving 8 bases not matched to a gene. There are 15 residues in the CDR3. The CDR3 region is CASSARDRQYNEQFF. DNA of the CDR3: TGTGCCAGCAGCGCCCGGGACAGACAATACAATGAGCAGTTCTTC.

The V gene is TRBV6-6, the J gene TRBJ2-3; 8 bases match TRBD2. This CDR3 contains 15 residues. V gave up 3 bases and J gave up 3 bases; unmatched junction bases: 5. CDR1 is MNHNY and CDR2 is SVGAGI in the germline V gene (reference sequence). CDR3 in amino acids: CASSYNGGATDTQYF. The CDR3 region has the DNA TGTGCCAGCAGTTATAACGGGGGGGCGACAGATACGCAGTATTTT.

The chain recombines TRBV11-2 with TRBJ1-2; D uncertain. This CDR3 comprises 12 residues. Looked up from germline, CDR1 is SGHAT and CDR2 is FQNNGV. V lost 6 bases and J lost 2, with 7 bases in between. The CDR3 spells CASRGGNYGYTF. The CDR3 DNA is TGTGCCAGCAGGGGCGGGAACTATGGCTACACCTTC.

The gene calls are TRBV10-3 and TRBJ1-6; possible D gene TRBD1, 5 bases. Germline CDR1 and CDR2: ENHRY and SYGVKD. There are 14 residues in the CDR3. The V and J ends lost 3 bases and 7 bases respectively, with 10 bases between them. CDR3 DNA sequence: TGTGCCATCAGTGAAGACAGCTACAATTCACCCCTCCACTTT. This translates into CAISEDSYNSPLHF.

The J gene is TRBJ2-3, the V gene TRBV10-3; maybe TRBD2 (7 bases). Germline V gene sequence: CDR1 ENHRY, CDR2 SYGVKD. CDR3 size: 15 residues. V was trimmed by 0 bases and J by 4 bases, leaving 11 bases between them. The CDR3 DNA follows: TGTGCCATCAGTGAGTCGGGGGGGGGCGCAGATACGCAGTATTTT. Residues: CAISESGGGADTQYF.

The V call is TRBV7-8, the J call TRBJ1-1; a possible D gene is TRBD1 (5 bases). Germline V lookup: CDR1 SGHVS, CDR2 FQNEAQ. This CDR3 region has 16 residues. V lost 0 bases and J lost 4, with 15 bases in between. CDR3 loop: CASSLAGPGTSTEAFF. CDR3 in DNA: TGTGCCAGCAGCTTAGCGGGGCCAGGAACGTCCACTGAAGCTTTCTTT.

The chain carries TRBV4-3 and TRBJ2-5, with 9 positions matching TRBD1. The CDR3 totals 15 residues. Unmatched junction bases numbered 4, after V lost 4 bases and J lost 1 base. Germline CDR1 and CDR2: LGHNA and YSLEER. In DNA, the CDR3 is TGCGCCAGCAGCCTAGAGGGACAGGGCCAAGAGACCCAGTACTTC. Amino acid sequence: CASSLEGQGQETQYF.

The V call is TRBV4-3, the J call TRBJ1-1; D gene uncertain. This CDR3 is built from 14 residues. V lost 2 bases to trimming and J lost 1 base, with 8 bases between them. Germline values: CDR1 LGHNA, CDR2 YSLEER. CDR3 region: CASSQTTRNTEAFF. The CDR3 bases are TGCGCCAGCAGCCAAACGACACGGAACACTGAAGCTTTCTTT.

The V call is TRBV10-3, the J call TRBJ1-6; D is possibly TRBD1 (6 bases). The CDR3 has 14 amino acids. Germline V lookup: CDR1 ENHRY, CDR2 SYGVKD. Trimming cost V 4 bases and J 9 bases, with 13 bases left between them. In DNA form, the CDR3 reads TGTGCCATCAGTGTTGCAGGGGAAGGTTCACCCCTCCACTTT. Its protein is CAISVAGEGSPLHF.

V and J are TRBV19 and TRBJ1-6; weak D call: TRBD1 (6 bases). The CDR3 sequence is 15 residues long. V gave up 5 bases and J gave up 8 bases, with 16 bases separating them. The germline gives CDR1 LNHDA, CDR2 SQIVND (reference sequence). The DNA for the CDR3 is TGTGCCAGTAGTTCTCCGCAGGGGAGGGATTCACCCCTCCACTTT. Translation gives CASSSPQGRDSPLHF.

With regard to this clone: The DNA is left out, because the CDR3 cannot be placed on it with certainty; the CDR3 is given as TCRdb lists it. This CDR3 reads CASILGPAGNTEAFF. V is TRBV5-6 and J is TRBJ1-1. Germline CDR1 reads SGHDT; CDR2 reads YYEEEE. A total of 15 residues make up the CDR3, ends included.

The chain has TRBV7-8 and TRBJ2-2; D not certain. CDR1 and CDR2 from the germline V gene are SGHVS and FQNEAQ. This CDR3 region has 14 residues. The V end was cut by 5 bases, the J end by 4 bases, with 11 bases between. The DNA for the CDR3 is TGTGCCAGCAGCCCTAGTAGGCTCACCGGGGAGCTGTTTTTT. Translation: CASSPSRLTGELFF.

The chain recombines TRBV11-2 with TRBJ1-3; 10 positions agree with TRBD1. The CDR3 contains 15 residues. CDR1 is SGHAT, CDR2 FQNNGV, per germline. J gave up 8 bases and V 5 bases, and 9 bases lay outside the gene matches. Written as DNA, the CDR3 is TGTGCCAGCAGCCAAACCGGACAGGGGGGATACACCATATATTTT. Encoded protein: CASSQTGQGGYTIYF.

V gene TRBV19 combines with J gene TRBJ1-5; D remains unclear. Germline CDR1 is LNHDA and CDR2 is SQIVND (reference sequence). CDR3 size: 14 residues. V gave up 3 bases and J gave up 3 bases, with 9 bases separating them. This chain's CDR3 is CASSMSVNNQPQHF. The CDR3 coding sequence is TGTGCCAGTAGTATGTCAGTGAACAATCAGCCCCAGCATTTT.

The genes are TRBV6-5 and TRBJ2-3; D is unresolved. The V gene's germline CDR1 is MNHEY and CDR2 SVGAGI. V dropped 4 bases and J dropped 3 bases, with 2 bases sitting between them. The CDR3 consists of 11 residues. The CDR3, as DNA: TGTGCCAGCAGTTCTACAGATACGCAGTATTTT. It specifies CASSSTDTQYF.

The rearrangement uses TRBV4-1 and TRBJ2-7; 12 bases are shared with TRBD2. Looked up from germline, CDR1 is MGHRA and CDR2 is YSYEKL. V trimming: 5 bases; J trimming: 10 bases; junction bases outside the gene matches: 12. CDR3 size: 15 residues. This CDR3 is CASSNPPSGGAHQYF. CDR3 bases: TGCGCCAGCAGCAATCCTCCTAGCGGGGGGGCCCATCAGTACTTC.

This chain connects TRBV30 to TRBJ1-5; no clear D. In germline, CDR1 is GTSNPN, CDR2 SVGIG (reference sequence). This CDR3 spans 13 amino acids. The V and J ends lost 1 base and 2 bases respectively, with 6 bases between them. CDR3 region: CAWSESGNQPQHF. CDR3 nucleotide sequence: TGTGCCTGGAGTGAATCGGGCAATCAGCCCCAGCATTTT.

Only one count was recorded for this clone. The chain has TRBV2 and TRBJ1-5; 7 nucleotides line up with TRBD1. The CDR3 consists of 16 residues. After removal of 5 bases from V and 6 bases from J, the junction contained 13 bases not matched to a gene. Germline CDR1 and CDR2: SNHLY and FYNNEI. Written as DNA, the CDR3 is TGTGCCAGCAGTAGTGGCACGGGACAGTTCGTTCAGCCCCAGCATTTT. This encodes CASSSGTGQFVQPQHF.

The gene calls are TRBV15 and TRBJ2-3, with 9 bases that match TRBD2. With 1 base clipped from V and 3 bases from J, the junction kept 8 bases outside the gene matches. CDR1 is LNHNV and CDR2 is YYDKDF in the germline V gene (reference sequence). The CDR3 spans 17 residues. The CDR3 DNA reads TGTGCCACCAGCAGAGGGCCAGCGGGGGGCCAGACAGATACGCAGTATTTT. Its translation: CATSRGPAGGQTDTQYF.